What follows are 29 T cell receptor beta chains derived from one specimen sequenced in a study of human T cells and chemical hapten exposure (dated by TCRdb to 2020 to 2023). Per the publication, the time point label means: patch test 2, 6 weeks after DPC sensitization. According to the study, the label for this sample's treatment or condition signals: therapeutic diphenylcyclopropenone sensitization with weekly scalp DPC. To prepare the library, RACE was applied. TCRdb shows the sequencer as NextSeq 500. TCRdb itself trimmed the public reads at Q25 with fastp, ran MiXCR and retained productive beta chains. Under each unique CDR3 protein, matching rows form one entry showing the most common genes and DNA. The sample contains tens of thousands of distinct CDR3 sequences, about 10% of them found a single time. Around 4.7% of the sample is taken by the ten largest. The sample in question was whole blood, obtained in connection with sensitization to the hapten diphenylcyclopropenone (DPC). Receptors were obtained from a woman in her fifties or sixties with alopecia areata. Some clones in this sample may be carry-over from other donors' samples.

This clonotype was seen repeatedly, ten times or more. The V call is TRBV19, the J call TRBJ1-5, with D tentatively TRBD1 (5 bases). V was cut by 4 bases and J by 0 bases, with 16 bases left in between. The CDR3 sequence is 17 residues long. Germline values: CDR1 LNHDA, CDR2 SQIVND (reference sequence). CDR3 sequence reads: CASSNTGTMYSNQPQHF. CDR3 sequence (DNA): TGTGCCAGTAGTAATACAGGCACCATGTATAGCAATCAGCCCCAGCATTTT.

This clonotype was seen a few times. DNA of the CDR3: TGTGCCAGCAGTGATGGGGCTTCCCGGGGTAATTCACCCCTCCACTTT. Protein sequence: CASSDGASRGNSPLHF. V and J are TRBV2 and TRBJ1-6; the D gene is possibly TRBD1 (5 bases). Between the trimmed V and J ends, which lost 3 bases and 6 bases, there was a span of 15 bases. The CDR3 totals 16 residues. Germline V lookup: CDR1 SNHLY, CDR2 FYNNEI.

This chain links TRBV29-1 with TRBJ2-1; 11 bases align to TRBD1. The CDR3 has 14 residues. CDR1 SQVTM and CDR2 ANQGSEA come from the germline V gene. Trimming removed 6 bases from V and 7 bases from J; junction bases left unmatched: 8. Here the CDR3 DNA reads TGCAGCGTGGACAGGGGGCTAGTTGGAAATGAGCAGTTCTTC. Its translation: CSVDRGLVGNEQFF.

This clonotype came up many times. V usage is TRBV29-1 and J usage is TRBJ1-1; 9 bases fit TRBD1. Germline V CDR1 and CDR2: SQVTM, ANQGSEA. The ends lost 4 bases at V and 5 bases at J; junction bases unmatched: 8. The CDR3 is 14 amino acids. CDR3 protein: CSVARGTGITEAFF. For the CDR3, the DNA is TGCAGCGTTGCGAGGGGGACAGGGATTACTGAAGCTTTCTTT. The full variable domain, rest sourced from reference TRBV29-1 and TRBJ1-1, is SAVISQKPSRDICQRGTSLTIQCQVDSQVTMMFWYRQQPGQSLTLIATANQGSEATYESGFVIDKFPISRPNLTFSTLTVSNMSPEDSSIYLCSVARGTGITEAFFGQGTRLTVV.

The table lists this clonotype with many counts. The chain combines TRBV6-1 with TRBJ1-1, with unresolved D. Trimming shortened V by 2 bases and J by 1 base, and 14 bases separated the two germline ends. The germline gives CDR1 MNHNS, CDR2 SASEGT. The CDR3 runs to 16 residues. In DNA form, the CDR3 reads TGTGCCAGCAGTGAATCCCCCCAGACCTGGAACACTGAAGCTTTCTTT. This translates into CASSESPQTWNTEAFF.

Ten or more counts support this clonotype. The chain links TRBV29-1 to TRBJ2-7, with D tentatively TRBD1 or TRBD2 (5 bases each). The V gene's germline CDR1 is SQVTM and CDR2 ANQGSEA. V lost 4 bases and J 6 bases, leaving 7 bases between the germline ends. The CDR3 runs 10 residues. CDR3 protein: CSVGGSEQYF. As DNA, the CDR3 is TGCAGCGTTGGGGGGAGCGAGCAGTACTTC.

Many counts were recorded for this clonotype. The chain is built from TRBV4-3 and TRBJ2-1; 8 positions agree with TRBD1. The CDR3 covers 17 residues. V was pared by 0 bases and J by 3 bases, with 7 bases of the junction left unmatched. The germline CDR1 and CDR2 sequences are LGHNA and YSLEER. CDR3 in amino acids: CASSQERPGQDYNEQFF. DNA for the CDR3: TGCGCCAGCAGCCAAGAGAGACCGGGACAGGACTACAATGAGCAGTTCTTC.

This clonotype was counted ten times or more. The rearrangement uses TRBV4-2 and TRBJ2-3, with D unclear. CDR3 length equals 17 residues. Per germline, CDR1 LGHNA and CDR2 YNFKEQ. V was pared by 3 bases and J by 0 bases, with 16 bases between. CDR3 loop: CASSQIREQASTDTQYF. The DNA for the CDR3 is TGTGCCAGCAGCCAGATCCGTGAGCAAGCGAGCACAGATACGCAGTATTTT.

This clonotype has just a few counts. The chain has TRBV7-2 and TRBJ2-7; 11 bases are a match to TRBD1. The CDR3 runs 16 residues. The V gene's germline CDR1 is SGHTA and CDR2 FQGNSA. J lost 2 bases, V lost 5 bases, and 8 bases had no gene match. CDR3 in DNA: TGTGCCAGCAGCCCCGCCGTGGGACAGGGGGCCTACGAGCAGTACTTC. Protein product: CASSPAVGQGAYEQYF.

This clonotype showed up many times. V and J are TRBV18 and TRBJ2-5, with D hard to call. Trimming pared 2 bases from V and 0 bases from J, leaving 1 base between. Germline V gene lookup returns CDR1 KGHSH and CDR2 LQKENI. The CDR3 consists of 12 residues. The CDR3 sequence is CASSPNQETQYF. As DNA, the CDR3 is TGTGCCAGCTCACCAAACCAAGAGACCCAGTACTTC.

This clonotype was detected a few times. The chain links TRBV2 to TRBJ1-4; D ambiguous. Deletions cut 3 bases from V and 5 bases from J, with 13 bases between. The CDR3 extends over 15 amino acids. Germline CDR1 and CDR2: SNHLY and FYNNEI. The CDR3 is CASSEGARQNEKLFF. The DNA for the CDR3 is TGTGCCAGCAGTGAGGGAGCGCGGCAGAATGAAAAACTGTTTTTT.

This clonotype was recorded many times. The V and J genes are TRBV29-1 and TRBJ2-1; 7 nucleotides line up with TRBD2. This CDR3 is 16 amino acids long. The V segment lost 5 bases and the J segment 0 bases; nucleotides outside the gene matches: 10. Germline V lookup: CDR1 SQVTM, CDR2 ANQGSEA. The chain's CDR3 is CSVIFEGTISYNEQFF. CDR3 nucleotides: TGCAGCGTTATTTTTGAGGGGACTATCTCCTACAATGAGCAGTTCTTC.

Notes on this clonotype: One junction end disagrees with the germline gene, perhaps due to a read error. In DNA, the CDR3 is TGTGCCATCAGTGGCACAGGGGGCGCCTCTGGGGCCGACGTCCTGACTTTC. It specifies CAISGTGGASGADVLTF. The chain couples TRBV10-3 to TRBJ2-6; TRBD1 matches 9 bases. The CDR3 sequence is 17 residues long. Per the germline V gene, CDR1 is ENHRY and CDR2 is SYGVKD.

This clonotype was seen many times. V gene TRBV19 combines with J gene TRBJ2-7; D may be TRBD1 (6 bases). The V end was cut by 5 bases, the J end by 3 bases, with 17 bases between. Germline CDR1 reads LNHDA; CDR2 reads SQIVND (reference sequence). The CDR3 covers 15 residues. As DNA, the CDR3 is TGTGCCAGTAGTCCGGATCCGGGACACCTCTACGAGCAGTACTTC. As protein: CASSPDPGHLYEQYF. Full variable domain (remainder filled in from reference TRBV19 and TRBJ2-7): DGGITQSPKYLFRKEGQNVTLSCEQNLNHDAMYWYRQDPGQGLRLIYYSQIVNDFQKGDIAEGYSVSREKKESFPLTVTSAQKNPTAFYLCASSPDPGHLYEQYFGPGTRLTVT.

This clonotype was counted a few times. CDR3 sequence (DNA): TGCAGCGCCGACCGACGGGACAGACGAAGCTCTGGAAACACCATATATTTT. Translation: CSADRRDRRSSGNTIYF. The chain carries TRBV29-1 and TRBJ1-3; 7 nucleotides match TRBD1. After removal of 7 bases from V and 0 bases from J, the junction contained 15 bases not matched to a gene. The CDR3 is 17 residues long. The V gene's germline CDR1 is SQVTM and CDR2 ANQGSEA.

This clonotype is judged medium-sized. The chain is built from TRBV28 and TRBJ1-2; possibly TRBD1 for D (5 bases). The germline V gene encodes CDR1 MDHEN and CDR2 SYDVKM. V was clipped by 8 bases and J by 8 bases, with 18 bases between them. The CDR3 is 13 amino acids. Here the CDR3 DNA reads TGTGCCAGCCTCAGCGCCAGGCAGGGAGGCTACACCTTC. This gives the protein CASLSARQGGYTF.

V and J are TRBV4-2 and TRBJ2-1, with D maybe TRBD2 (6 bases). From germline, CDR1 is LGHNA and CDR2 YNFKEQ. The CDR3 is made up of 19 amino acids. Trimming shortened V by 1 base and J by 8 bases, and 27 bases separated the two germline ends. The CDR3 loop is CASSQAVLGVWQEGHEQFF. The DNA for the CDR3 is TGTGCCAGCAGCCAAGCGGTCTTGGGGGTTTGGCAGGAGGGGCATGAGCAGTTCTTC.

Ten or more counts support this clonotype. The CDR3 region has the DNA TGCAGTGCTCACAGACAGGGTAGAGGGAACACTGAAGCTTTCTTT. Translation gives CSAHRQGRGNTEAFF. This rearrangement joins TRBV20-1 to TRBJ1-1; 7 bases line up with TRBD1. This CDR3 is built from 15 residues. Germline trimming cut 5 bases from V and 1 base from J; bases unmatched to any gene: 10. CDR1 and CDR2 (germline): DFQATT, SNEGSKA (reference sequence).

This clonotype was seen more than once but under ten times. The V gene is TRBV27, the J gene TRBJ1-2; D uncertain. The CDR3 totals 14 residues. Germline CDR1 reads MNHEY; CDR2 reads SMNVEV (reference sequence). Trimming stripped 0 bases from V and 6 bases from J, with 11 bases between. CDR3 sequence (DNA): TGTGCCAGCAGTTTATCGATCAGCCATCATGGCTACACCTTC. It translates to CASSLSISHHGYTF.

The genes are TRBV11-2 and TRBJ2-1, with TRBD1 matching over 9 bases. J gave up 10 bases and V 2 bases, and 15 bases lay outside the gene matches. CDR1 is SGHAT, CDR2 FQNNGV, per germline. This CDR3 is built from 17 residues. The CDR3 bases are TGTGCCAGCAGCTTAAATACCGACAGGGGGTTACTTGGAGAGCAGTTCTTC. It translates to CASSLNTDRGLLGEQFF.

This clonotype has a count of ten or more. The chain uses TRBV20-1 and TRBJ1-5; D is ambiguous. V dropped 3 bases and J dropped 3 bases, with 18 bases sitting between them. The CDR3 spans 16 residues. Per the germline V gene, CDR1 is DFQATT and CDR2 is SNEGSKA (reference sequence). The CDR3 here is CSASLMGIEYNQPQHF. The CDR3 nucleotides are TGCAGTGCTAGCTTGATGGGCATCGAATACAATCAGCCCCAGCATTTT.

This clonotype was recorded a few times. The CDR3 DNA follows: TGTGCCAGCAGCGAAATTATTCCTAGCGGGAGGGACTACGAGCAGTACTTC. Its protein is CASSEIIPSGRDYEQYF. This chain links TRBV7-6 with TRBJ2-7; 12 nucleotides align to TRBD2. The CDR3 consists of 17 residues. Trimming removed 5 bases from V and 3 bases from J; junction bases left unmatched: 11. The germline CDR1 and CDR2 sequences are SGHVS and FNYEAQ.

This clonotype was seen only a few times. The V gene is TRBV5-1, the J gene TRBJ2-1; D may correspond to TRBD1 or TRBD2 (5 bases each). The germline CDR1 and CDR2 sequences are SGHRS and YFSETQ. Trimming cost V 2 bases and J 9 bases, with 18 bases left between them. The CDR3 is 15 residues long. CDR3 protein: CASSFGGQTFGEQFF. CDR3 nucleotides: TGCGCCAGCAGCTTTGGGGGTCAGACCTTCGGTGAGCAGTTCTTC.

The table lists this clonotype with a few counts. The DNA of the CDR3 is TGTGCCAGCAGACTCGGACTAGCGGCCACTTACAATGAGCAGTTCTTC. It is translated as CASRLGLAATYNEQFF. The chain joins TRBV27 to TRBJ2-1; TRBD2 aligns across 10 bases. CDR3 size: 16 residues. Germline V gives CDR1 MNHEY, CDR2 SMNVEV (reference sequence). Trimming took 6 bases from V and 4 from J; bases not matched to a gene: 9.

The chain employs TRBV15 and TRBJ1-1; 7 positions agree with TRBD1. This CDR3 comprises 13 residues. Trimming removed 3 bases from V and 7 bases from J; junction bases left unmatched: 5. CDR1 LNHNV and CDR2 YYDKDF come from the germline V gene (reference sequence). The DNA for the CDR3 is TGTGCCACCAGCAGGTTAACAGGGGTTGAAGCTTTCTTT. Residues: CATSRLTGVEAFF.

This clonotype was seen repeatedly, ten times or more. The chain uses TRBV11-2 and TRBJ2-1, with TRBD2 matching 7 bases. The germline gives CDR1 SGHAT, CDR2 FQNNGV. CDR3 size: 14 residues. With V trimmed by 3 bases and J by 8 bases, 7 bases remained unmatched. Written as DNA, the CDR3 is TGTGCCAGCAGCTTGAATCTTGGGGGGGATGAGCAGTTCTTC. Protein sequence: CASSLNLGGDEQFF. Combining the CDR3 with reference TRBV11-2 and TRBJ2-1 gives the whole variable domain EAGVAQSPRYKIIEKRQSVAFWCNPISGHATLYWYQQILGQGPKLLIQFQNNGVVDDSQLPKDRFSAERLKGVDSTLKIQPAKLEDSAVYLCASSLNLGGDEQFFGPGTRLTVL.

DNA for the CDR3: TGTGCCAGCAGCGAGGGACAGAATCAAGCTTTCTTT. Translated: CASSEGQNQAFF. The chain recombines TRBV7-9 with TRBJ1-1; 7 nucleotides line up with TRBD1. There are 12 residues in the CDR3. J was trimmed by 9 bases and V by 5 bases; bases with no gene match: 6. Germline-derived CDR1 and CDR2 are SEHNR and FQNEAQ (reference sequence).

At least ten counts were recorded for this clonotype. The V call is TRBV2, the J call TRBJ1-4, with TRBD1 matching over 8 bases. CDR1 and CDR2 from the germline V gene are SNHLY and FYNNEI. The V segment lost 9 bases and the J segment 7 bases; nucleotides outside the gene matches: 10. The length of the CDR3 is 14 residues. The CDR3 sequence is CASDETGAIEKLFF. The CDR3 bases are TGTGCCAGTGATGAGACAGGGGCGATTGAAAAACTGTTTTTT.

As regards this clonotype: One end of the junction varies from germline; a read error may be responsible. The chain recombines TRBV11-2 with TRBJ2-7, with 8 positions matching TRBD1. CDR3 length: 14 amino acids. Germline V lookup: CDR1 SGHAT, CDR2 FQNNGV. The CDR3 spells CASSLGTGRYEQYF. Here the CDR3 DNA reads TGTGCCAGCAGTTTAGGGACAGGACGTTACGAGCAGTACTTC. The entire variable domain, with the rest obtained from reference TRBV11-2 and TRBJ2-7, is as follows: EAGVAQSPRYKIIEKRQSVAFWCNPISGHATLYWYQQILGQGPKLLIQFQNNGVVDDSQLPKDRFSAERLKGVDSTLKIQPAKLEDSAVYLCASSLGTGRYEQYFGPGTRLTVT.